Here is one T cell receptor beta chain with its context. Trimming removed 0 bases at V and 1 base at J, with 9 bases between. This CDR3 contains 14 residues. Germline V gene lookup returns CDR1 DFQATT and CDR2 SNEGSKA (reference sequence). One entry per CDR3 protein results from TCRdb running MiXCR on the RT-PCR reads. The sample lists approximately 720,000 distinct CDR3 sequences, 11% to 15% occurring once. The sequence was obtained from a female donor in good health, serving as a healthy control. The chain recombines TRBV20-1 with TRBJ1-1; D unresolved. The sample consisted of memory CD4+ T cells from blood. CDR3 in amino acids: CSARDLYRNTEAFF. The CDR3 nucleotides read TGCAGTGCTAGAGACCTTTACAGGAACACTGAAGCTTTCTTT.